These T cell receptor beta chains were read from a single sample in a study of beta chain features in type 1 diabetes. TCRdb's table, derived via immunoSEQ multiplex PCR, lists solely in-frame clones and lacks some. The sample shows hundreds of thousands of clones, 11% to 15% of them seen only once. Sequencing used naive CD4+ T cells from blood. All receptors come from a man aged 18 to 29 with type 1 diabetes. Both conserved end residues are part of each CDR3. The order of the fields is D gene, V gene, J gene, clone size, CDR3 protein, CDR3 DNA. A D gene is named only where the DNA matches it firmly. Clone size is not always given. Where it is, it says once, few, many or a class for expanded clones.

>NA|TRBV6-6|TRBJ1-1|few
CASSYSPGQLEAFF
TGTGCCAGCAGTTACTCCCCCGGACAGCTTGAAGCTTTCTTT
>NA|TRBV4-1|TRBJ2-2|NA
CASSQLHNTGELFF
TGCGCCAGCAGCCAACTCCATAACACCGGGGAGCTGTTTTTT
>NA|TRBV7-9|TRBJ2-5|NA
CASSSRRVGGETQYF
TGTGCCAGCAGCTCTAGGAGGGTCGGGGGAGAGACCCAGTACTTC
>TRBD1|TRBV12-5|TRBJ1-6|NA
CASGRDRARSPLHF
TGTGCTAGTGGTCGCGACAGGGCGCGGTCACCCCTCCACTTT
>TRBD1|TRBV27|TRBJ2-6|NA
CASSRTGAGANVLTF
TGTGCCAGCAGCCGTACAGGGGCTGGGGCCAACGTCCTGACTTTC
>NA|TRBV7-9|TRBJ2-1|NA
CASSPPSYNEQFF
TGTGCCAGCAGCCCCCCAAGCTACAATGAGCAGTTCTTC
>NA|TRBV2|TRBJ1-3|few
CASSESSNTIYF
TGTGCCAGCAGTGAATCATCAAACACCATATATTTT
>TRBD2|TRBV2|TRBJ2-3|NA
CASSALRGGTDTQYF
TGTGCCAGCAGTGCCTTGCGGGGGGGCACAGATACGCAGTATTTT
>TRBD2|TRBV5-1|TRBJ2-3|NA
CASSVPAGVTDTQYF
TGCGCCAGCAGCGTCCCGGCGGGAGTCACAGATACGCAGTATTTT
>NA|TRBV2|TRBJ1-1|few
CASSELGLSHTEAFF
TGTGCCAGCAGTGAACTGGGACTGTCTCACACTGAAGCTTTCTTT
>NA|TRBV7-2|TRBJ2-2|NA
CASSPPAGELFF
TGTGCCAGCAGCCCCCCCGCCGGGGAGCTGTTTTTT
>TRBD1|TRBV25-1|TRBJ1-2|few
CASGPGQGYYSPKGTF
TGTGCCAGCGGACCGGGACAGGGGTACTACTCCCCCAAGGGCACCTTC
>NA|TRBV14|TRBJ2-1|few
CASSLRGSSYNEQFF
TGTGCCAGCAGCTTAAGGGGCAGCTCCTACAATGAGCAGTTCTTC
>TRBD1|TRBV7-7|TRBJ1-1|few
CASSTRTGNTEAFF
TGTGCTAGCAGCACGCGGACAGGGAACACTGAAGCTTTCTTT
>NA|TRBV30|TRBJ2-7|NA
CAWNRPGGIYEQYF
TGTGCCTGGAACCGGCCGGGGGGCATATACGAGCAGTACTTC
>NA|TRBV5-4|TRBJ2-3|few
CASSYRSRGTDTQYF
TGTGCCAGCAGCTACAGGTCCAGGGGCACAGATACGCAGTATTTT
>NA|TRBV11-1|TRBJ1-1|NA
CASSFGEGTEAFF
TGTGCCAGCAGCTTTGGGGAAGGCACTGAAGCTTTCTTT
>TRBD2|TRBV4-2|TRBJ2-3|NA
CASSQGPSGDTDTQYF
TGTGCCAGCAGCCAAGGACCTAGCGGGGATACAGATACGCAGTATTTT
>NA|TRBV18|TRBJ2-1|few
CASTQNLVAFF
TGTGCCAGCACGCAAAATTTGGTAGCGTTCTTC
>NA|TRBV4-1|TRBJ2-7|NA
CASSQDIRRASSYEQYF
TGCGCCAGCAGCCAAGATATAAGGCGGGCGAGCTCCTACGAGCAGTACTTC
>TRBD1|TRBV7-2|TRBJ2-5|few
CASSPTGSETQYF
TGTGCCAGCAGCCCGACAGGGTCGGAGACCCAGTACTTC
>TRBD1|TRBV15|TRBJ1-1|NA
CATSRGQGADTEAFF
TGTGCCACCAGCAGAGGACAGGGGGCGGACACTGAAGCTTTCTTT
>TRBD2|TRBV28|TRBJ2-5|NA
CASRTTSGVETQYF
TGTGCCAGCAGAACGACTAGCGGGGTTGAGACCCAGTACTTC
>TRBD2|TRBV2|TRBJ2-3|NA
CASSDAAGEDTQYF
TGTGCCAGCAGTGATGCCGCGGGGGAAGATACGCAGTATTTT
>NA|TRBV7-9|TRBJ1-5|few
CASSLAESTGINQPQHF
TGTGCCAGCAGCTTAGCGGAGAGTACAGGGATCAATCAGCCCCAGCATTTT
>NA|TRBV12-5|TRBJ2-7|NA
CASGIGVGEQYF
TGTGCTAGTGGTATCGGAGTGGGCGAGCAGTACTTC
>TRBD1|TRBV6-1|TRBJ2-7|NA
CASSELPGQGTGSEQYF
TGTGCCAGCAGTGAACTTCCTGGACAGGGCACAGGCTCCGAGCAGTACTTC
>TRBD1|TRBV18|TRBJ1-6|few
CASSPQTGSNSPLHF
TGTGCCAGCTCCCCCCAGACAGGGAGTAATTCACCCCTCCACTTT
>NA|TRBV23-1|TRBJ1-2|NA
CASSQGETEPHSLSGYTF
TGCGCCAGCAGTCAAGGGGAGACAGAGCCCCACTCCCTAAGTGGCTACACCTTC
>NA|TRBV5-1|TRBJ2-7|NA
CASSTGYGSPGEQYF
TGCGCCAGCAGCACCGGCTACGGGAGCCCGGGGGAGCAGTACTTC
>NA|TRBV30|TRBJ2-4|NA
CAWSDFQGAAKNIQYF
TGTGCCTGGAGTGATTTTCAGGGCGCAGCCAAAAACATTCAGTACTTC
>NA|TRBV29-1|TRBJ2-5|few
CSVVAEQETQYF
TGCAGCGTTGTAGCGGAGCAAGAGACCCAGTACTTC
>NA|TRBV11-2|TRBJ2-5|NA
CASSLSGRQETQYF
TGTGCCAGCAGCTTATCGGGCAGGCAAGAGACCCAGTACTTC
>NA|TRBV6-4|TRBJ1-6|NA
CASRWDSLYNSPLHF
TGTGCCAGCAGATGGGACTCGCTCTATAATTCACCCCTCCACTTT
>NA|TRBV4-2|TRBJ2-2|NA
CASSHGTGEVTGELFF
TGTGCCAGCAGCCATGGCACCGGGGAAGTCACCGGGGAGCTGTTTTTT
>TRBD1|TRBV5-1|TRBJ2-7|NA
CASSPGTGGPYEQYF
TGCGCCAGCAGCCCTGGGACAGGGGGTCCTTACGAGCAGTACTTC